This T cell receptor (beta chain) was retrieved from a study of graft-versus-host responses after intestinal transplantation. The CDR3 is 12 residues long. CDR1 SEHNR and CDR2 FQNEAQ come from the germline V gene (reference sequence). V lost 1 base to trimming and J lost 6 bases, with 4 bases between them. The table came from immunoSEQ multiplex PCR; TCRdb's copy has only in-frame clones and leaves some out. Of around 12,000 clones in the sample, more than 85% were seen once. The receptor was isolated from a human patient who received an intestinal transplant, so some T cells may come from the graft donor. The rearrangement links TRBV7-9 to TRBJ1-5, with no clear D. The material was PBMCs, obtained about 34 months after intestinal transplantation. The CDR3, as DNA: TGTGCCAGCAGCTTAGTTGGTCAGCCCCAGCATTTT. As protein: CASSLVGQPQHF.